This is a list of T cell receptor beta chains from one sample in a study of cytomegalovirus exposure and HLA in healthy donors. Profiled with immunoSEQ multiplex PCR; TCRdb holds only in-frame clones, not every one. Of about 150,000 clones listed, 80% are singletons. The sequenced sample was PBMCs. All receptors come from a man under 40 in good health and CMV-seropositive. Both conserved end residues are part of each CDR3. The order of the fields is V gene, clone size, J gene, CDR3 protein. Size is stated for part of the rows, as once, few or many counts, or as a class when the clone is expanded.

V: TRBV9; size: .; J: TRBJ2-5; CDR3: CASSGGSPKETQYF
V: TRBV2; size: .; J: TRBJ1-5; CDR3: CASSDPQHSQPQHF
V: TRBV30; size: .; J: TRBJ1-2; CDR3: CAWSEVAGYTF
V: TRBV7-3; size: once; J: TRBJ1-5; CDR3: CASSSKTGTNQPQHF
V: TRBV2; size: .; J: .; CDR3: CASSEVGEGPNEQYF
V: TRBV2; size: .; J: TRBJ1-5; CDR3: CASSVETGYNQPQHF
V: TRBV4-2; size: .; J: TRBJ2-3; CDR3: CASSQDQGRGLTDTQYF
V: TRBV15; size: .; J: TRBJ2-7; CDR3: CATSRDPRTSGHIIEQYF
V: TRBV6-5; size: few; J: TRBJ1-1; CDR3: CASSQIPEAFF
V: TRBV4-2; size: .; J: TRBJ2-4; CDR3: CASSQGQQSQRGNIQYF
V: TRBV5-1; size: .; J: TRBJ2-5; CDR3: CASSYTGGEETQYF
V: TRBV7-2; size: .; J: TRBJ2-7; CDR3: CASSLFAGGLFEQYF
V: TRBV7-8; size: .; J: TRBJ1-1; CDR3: CASSLYIGSTEAFF
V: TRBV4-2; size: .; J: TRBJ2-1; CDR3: CASSQGLAPPEQFF
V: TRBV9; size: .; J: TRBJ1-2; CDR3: CASSVGQGGDGYTF
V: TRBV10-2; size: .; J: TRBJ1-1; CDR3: CASTMSAGTGSEAFF
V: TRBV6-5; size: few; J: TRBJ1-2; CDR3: CASSEATIYGYTF
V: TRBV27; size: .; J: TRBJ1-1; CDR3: CASGRDRLNTEAFF
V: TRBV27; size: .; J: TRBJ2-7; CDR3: CASSLGTGVNEQYF
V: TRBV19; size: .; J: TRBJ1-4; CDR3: CASSSGTGSANEKLFF
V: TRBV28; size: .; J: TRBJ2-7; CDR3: CASGTSGNYEQYF
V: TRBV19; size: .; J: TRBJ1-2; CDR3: CASALRTTGVPGYGYTF
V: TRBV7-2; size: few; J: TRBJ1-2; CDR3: CASSVRNSNYGYTF
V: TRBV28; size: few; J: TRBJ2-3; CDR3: CASSVQGRGDTQYF
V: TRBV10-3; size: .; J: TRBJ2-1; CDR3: CATGTGRIEQFF
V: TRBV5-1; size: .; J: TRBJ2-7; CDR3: CASSLSGFLAHERYF
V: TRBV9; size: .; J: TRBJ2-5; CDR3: CASSTIAGVQETQYF
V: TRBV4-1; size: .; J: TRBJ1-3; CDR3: CASSRVTAGNTIYF
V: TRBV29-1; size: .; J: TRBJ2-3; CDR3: CSVLAGADTQYF
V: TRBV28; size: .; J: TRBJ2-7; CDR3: CASSWTSGSTEQYF
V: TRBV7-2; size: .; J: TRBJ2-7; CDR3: CASRGGAGYEQYF
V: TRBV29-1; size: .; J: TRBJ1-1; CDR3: CSTKQGNTEAFF
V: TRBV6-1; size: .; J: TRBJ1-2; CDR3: CASSDAGSANYGYTF
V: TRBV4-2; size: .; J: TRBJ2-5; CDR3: CASSLSRGQGETQYF
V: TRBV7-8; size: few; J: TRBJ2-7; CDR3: CASSGPGLAGVGYEQYF
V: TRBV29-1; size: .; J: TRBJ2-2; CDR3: CSVFLPLPGELFF
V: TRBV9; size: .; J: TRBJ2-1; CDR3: CASSVYSSGYNEQFF
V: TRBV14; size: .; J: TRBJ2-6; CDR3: CASSQDPIHTGQYSGANVLTF
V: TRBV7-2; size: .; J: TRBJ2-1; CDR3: CASSFEYNEQFF
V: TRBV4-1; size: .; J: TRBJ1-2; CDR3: CASSQDVDSWYGYTF
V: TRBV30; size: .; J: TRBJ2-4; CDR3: CAWRASASGNIQYF
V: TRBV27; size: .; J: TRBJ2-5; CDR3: CASSYAVGETQYF
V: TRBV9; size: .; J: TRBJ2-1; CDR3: CASSARGFNNEQFF
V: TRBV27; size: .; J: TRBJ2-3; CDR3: CASSLARTTSTDTQYF
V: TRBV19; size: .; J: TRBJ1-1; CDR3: CASSIEGGSTEAFF
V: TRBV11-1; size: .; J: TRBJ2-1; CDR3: CASSLDRSSYNEQFF
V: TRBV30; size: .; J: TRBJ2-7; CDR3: CAWRGGLEGQYEQYF
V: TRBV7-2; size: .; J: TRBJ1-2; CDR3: CASSFTGGAQGYTF
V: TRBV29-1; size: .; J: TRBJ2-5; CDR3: CSVGQGETQYF
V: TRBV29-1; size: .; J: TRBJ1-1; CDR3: CSARTGMNTEAFF
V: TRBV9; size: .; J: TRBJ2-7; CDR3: CASSPLAGGGDEQYF
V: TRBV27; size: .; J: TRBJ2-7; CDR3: CASSLFGGRAYEQYF
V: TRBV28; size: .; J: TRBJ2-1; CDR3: CASNAGDNEQFF